The 30 T cell receptor beta chains reported below all come from one sample, sequenced in a study of OX40 agonist ivuxolimab in advanced cancers. Clones were sequenced by immunoSEQ multiplex PCR, and TCRdb holds only the in-frame ones, with some missing. The sample has approximately 15,000 clones, 70% to 90% seen once. The sample was CD4+ or CD8+ T cells sorted from blood, taken in a trial of the OX40 agonist ivuxolimab. All receptors derive from an adult with an advanced solid tumor such as melanoma, head and neck, liver or kidney cancer.

V is TRBV19 and J is TRBJ2-1; D remains unclear. The ends were cut back, 7 bases at V and 7 bases at J, with 8 bases in the middle. The V gene's germline CDR1 is LNHDA and CDR2 SQIVND (reference sequence). The CDR3 sequence is 11 residues long. DNA for the CDR3: TGTGCCAGTATGGCCGGTAATGAGCAGTTCTTC. Translating gives CASMAGNEQFF.

The chain recombines TRBV5-6 with TRBJ2-7; 10 bases agree with TRBD2. Germline V gives CDR1 SGHDT, CDR2 YYEEEE. The CDR3 totals 15 residues. The trim removed 2 bases at V and 1 base at J, leaving 3 bases unmatched. The CDR3 sequence: CASSFSGRKSYEQYF. In DNA, the CDR3 is TGTGCCAGCAGCTTTAGCGGGAGGAAATCCTACGAGCAGTACTTC. The whole variable domain, remainder taken from reference TRBV5-6 and TRBJ2-7, is DAGVTQSPTHLIKTRGQQVTLRCSPKSGHDTVSWYQQALGQGPQFIFQYYEEEERQRGNFPDRFSGHQFPNYSSELNVNALLLGDSALYLCASSFSGRKSYEQYFGPGTRLTVT.

The chain uses TRBV15 and TRBJ2-3, with a possible D match to TRBD2 (6 bases). Germline lookup yields CDR1 LNHNV and CDR2 YYDKDF (reference sequence). The CDR3 spans 15 residues. Deletions cut 3 bases from V and 2 bases from J, with 12 bases between. DNA for the CDR3: TGTGCCACCAGCAGGCCTAGCGAAATCACAGATACGCAGTATTTT. Encoded protein: CATSRPSEITDTQYF.

The chain carries TRBV6-1 and TRBJ2-7; TRBD1 is a possible D gene (5 bases). V was trimmed by 1 base and J by 6 bases, leaving 10 bases between them. The CDR3 runs to 13 residues. CDR1 is MNHNS, CDR2 SASEGT, per germline. This chain's CDR3 is CASSEGKGREQYF. CDR3 coding DNA: TGTGCCAGCAGTGAAGGGAAGGGGCGCGAGCAGTACTTC.

The chain is built from TRBV4-1 and TRBJ2-7; 11 bases fit TRBD2. CDR3 length: 16 residues. V was pared by 3 bases and J by 1 base, with 5 bases of the junction left unmatched. Germline loops: CDR1 MGHRA, CDR2 YSYEKL. The CDR3 spells CASSQYGTSGSYEQYF. The CDR3 DNA reads TGCGCCAGCAGCCAGTACGGGACTAGCGGATCCTACGAGCAGTACTTC.

This clone has a handful of counts. The V and J genes are TRBV6-5 and TRBJ2-1; D uncertain. Germline assignment: CDR1 MNHEY and CDR2 SVGAGI. The CDR3 covers 15 residues. Trimming cost V 6 bases and J 4 bases, with 16 bases left between them. The CDR3, as DNA: TGTGCCAGCAGCCCCCAAAGAGAGCTATACAATGAGCAGTTCTTC. Protein: CASSPQRELYNEQFF.

A single count supports this clone. The chain links TRBV9 to TRBJ2-5; TRBD2 aligns across 7 bases. V dropped 1 base and J dropped 2; count of bases not matched to a gene: 11. CDR3 length equals 17 residues. CDR1 is SGDLS, CDR2 YYNGEE, per germline. The CDR3 DNA sequence: TGTGCCAGCAGCGTATCCCCCCTAGCGGAGGGGCAAGAGACCCAGTACTTC. Its translation: CASSVSPLAEGQETQYF. The variable domain in full, completed from reference TRBV9 and TRBJ2-5, reads DSGVTQTPKHLITATGQRVTLRCSPRSGDLSVYWYQQSLDQGLQFLIQYYNGEERAKGNILERFSAQQFPDLHSELNLSSLELGDSALYFCASSVSPLAEGQETQYFGPGTRLLVL.

The genes are TRBV4-3 and TRBJ1-2, with D perhaps TRBD1 (6 bases). The CDR3 contains 14 residues. The ends were cut back, 0 bases at V and 9 bases at J, with 14 bases in the middle. The germline V gene encodes CDR1 LGHNA and CDR2 YSLEER. The DNA of the CDR3 is TGCGCCAGCAGCCAAGATCGACAGGTTCCCCGCTACACCTTC. Translation: CASSQDRQVPRYTF.

This chain uses TRBV29-1 with TRBJ1-3; D gene uncertain. Looked up from germline, CDR1 is SQVTM and CDR2 is ANQGSEA. This CDR3 region has 13 residues. V dropped 6 bases and J dropped 8 bases, with 17 bases sitting between them. CDR3 sequence (DNA): TGCAGCGTCGTCAGGCAGGAGATGGACACCATATATTTT. Translating gives CSVVRQEMDTIYF.

This clone was counted a single time. The gene calls are TRBV19 and TRBJ2-5; TRBD2 aligns across 12 bases. From germline, CDR1 is LNHDA and CDR2 SQIVND (reference sequence). This CDR3 region has 17 residues. V lost 0 bases, J lost 4 bases, and 6 bases stayed unmatched. DNA for the CDR3: TGTGCCAGTAGTATAGACCCAGGACTAGCGGGAAGAGAGACCCAGTACTTC. As protein: CASSIDPGLAGRETQYF. Full variable domain (remainder filled in from reference TRBV19 and TRBJ2-5): DGGITQSPKYLFRKEGQNVTLSCEQNLNHDAMYWYRQDPGQGLRLIYYSQIVNDFQKGDIAEGYSVSREKKESFPLTVTSAQKNPTAFYLCASSIDPGLAGRETQYFGPGTRLLVL.

The rearrangement joins TRBV7-6 to TRBJ2-2, with a weak D call TRBD1 (6 bases). In germline, CDR1 is SGHVS, CDR2 FNYEAQ. The CDR3 consists of 15 residues. Trimming took 5 bases from V and 7 from J, leaving 17 bases between them. CDR3 in amino acids: CASSPGAGAFGELFF. The CDR3 nucleotides read TGTGCCAGCAGCCCCGGGGCAGGGGCCTTCGGGGAGCTGTTTTTT.

This clone has only a few counts. The rearrangement links TRBV6-5 to TRBJ1-1; unclear D gene. The CDR3 loop spans 13 amino acids. Trimming took off 4 bases at V and 4 bases at J, with 10 bases between the two ends. Germline V gene lookup returns CDR1 MNHEY and CDR2 SVGAGI. In DNA form, the CDR3 reads TGTGCCAGCAGTTTAAGCCCGGGCACTGAAGCTTTCTTT. Encoded protein: CASSLSPGTEAFF.

The J gene is TRBJ2-7, the V gene TRBV11-2; 8 bases are shared with TRBD2. V trimming: 5 bases; J trimming: 0 bases; junction bases outside the gene matches: 6. This CDR3 region has 15 residues. Germline assignment: CDR1 SGHAT and CDR2 FQNNGV. The CDR3 DNA is TGTGCCAGCAGCCTCGGGGGGGACGTCTCCTACGAGCAGTACTTC. Its protein is CASSLGGDVSYEQYF.

J is TRBJ2-7 and V is TRBV19; the match to TRBD1 covers 10 bases. From germline, CDR1 is LNHDA and CDR2 SQIVND (reference sequence). The CDR3 extends over 14 amino acids. With 6 bases clipped from V and 7 bases from J, the junction kept 9 bases outside the gene matches. The CDR3 region has the DNA TGTGCCAGTAGCAGCGGGACAGGGGCTTGGGAGCAGTACTTC. Amino acid sequence: CASSSGTGAWEQYF.

This clone turned up a few times. V and J are TRBV6-4 and TRBJ1-6; no clear D. The CDR3 is made up of 13 amino acids. Germline CDR1 and CDR2: MRHNA and SNTAGT. The V gene lost 2 bases and the J gene lost 5 bases, with 4 bases spanning the gap. CDR3 in amino acids: CASSDRDNSPLHF. In nucleotides, the CDR3 is TGTGCCAGCAGTGACAGGGATAATTCACCCCTCCACTTT.

The CDR3 nucleotides are TGTGCCAGCAGTGAAGGATTCAACGAGCAGTACTTC. This gives the protein CASSEGFNEQYF. The chain uses TRBV6-1 and TRBJ2-7; no firm D call. The CDR3 consists of 12 residues. V was trimmed by 1 base and J by 5 bases, leaving 6 bases between them. Per germline, CDR1 MNHNS and CDR2 SASEGT.

The chain is built from TRBV19 and TRBJ1-4, with D possibly being TRBD1 (5 bases). V was pared by 5 bases and J by 6 bases, with 25 bases between. The CDR3 contains 18 residues. Germline V gene sequence: CDR1 LNHDA, CDR2 SQIVND (reference sequence). DNA for the CDR3: TGTGCCAGTAGTGTCACAGACTTCTGGGGCACTCTTCATGAAAAACTGTTTTTT. It codes for CASSVTDFWGTLHEKLFF.

The V call is TRBV28, the J call TRBJ1-4; D perhaps matches TRBD1 (5 bases). V was clipped by 6 bases and J by 0 bases, with 20 bases between them. The CDR3 is made up of 18 amino acids. Germline lookup yields CDR1 MDHEN and CDR2 SYDVKM. The CDR3 region has the DNA TGTGCCAGCAGCCATGCTAAGGAATCAGGGACAACTAATGAAAAACTGTTTTTT. Protein: CASSHAKESGTTNEKLFF.

The chain carries TRBV2 and TRBJ1-2, with D possibly being TRBD1 (6 bases). Germline V lookup: CDR1 SNHLY, CDR2 FYNNEI. CDR3 size: 14 residues. V shed 9 bases and J shed 8 bases, with 22 bases lying between them. The CDR3 nucleotides read TGTGCCAGAGCTTCAGTATACAGGGTACAAGGCTACACCTTC. Translated, it gives CARASVYRVQGYTF. Looking up the rest from reference TRBV2 and TRBJ1-2 gives the full variable domain: EPEVTQTPSHQVTQMGQEVILRCVPISNHLYFYWYRQILGQKVEFLVSFYNNEISEKSEIFDDQFSVERPDGSNFTLKIRSTKLEDSAMYFCARASVYRVQGYTFGSGTRLTVV.

The V and J genes are TRBV9 and TRBJ1-1; D possibly corresponds to TRBD1 (5 bases). The V end was cut by 4 bases, the J end by 1 base, with 14 bases between. Germline V gives CDR1 SGDLS, CDR2 YYNGEE. The CDR3 runs to 15 residues. The CDR3 protein is CASSPDGAGNTEAFF. The CDR3 region has the DNA TGTGCCAGCAGCCCAGATGGGGCTGGGAACACTGAAGCTTTCTTT.

The V call is TRBV5-6, the J call TRBJ2-5; the D gene is possibly TRBD2 (6 bases). CDR1 is SGHDT and CDR2 is YYEEEE in the germline V gene. This CDR3 region has 15 residues. The V end lost 2 bases, the J end lost 5 bases, and 16 bases lay between the germline ends. The CDR3 sequence: CASSFWGVFLETQYF. CDR3 nucleotide sequence: TGTGCCAGCAGCTTTTGGGGGGTTTTTTTGGAGACCCAGTACTTC.

The CDR3 sequence is CATSRERAGTYNEQFF. CDR3 coding DNA: TGTGCCACCAGCAGAGAGAGGGCAGGGACCTACAATGAGCAGTTCTTC. The chain is built from TRBV15 and TRBJ2-1, with D perhaps matching TRBD1 or TRBD2 (5 bases each). Germline V lookup: CDR1 LNHNV, CDR2 YYDKDF (reference sequence). Trimming took 0 bases from V and 2 from J, leaving 11 bases between them. CDR3 size: 16 residues.

The CDR3 region has the DNA TGCGCCATCCGACAGGGGAAGTCCTACGAGCAGTACTTC. Amino acid sequence: CAIRQGKSYEQYF. The chain joins TRBV23-1 to TRBJ2-7; 8 bases align to TRBD1. TRBV23-1 is known as an ORF, though its function is uncertain. J was trimmed by 1 base and V by 10 bases; bases with no gene match: 6. This CDR3 comprises 13 residues.

The J gene is TRBJ1-2, the V gene TRBV19; D perhaps matches TRBD1 (5 bases). The V end was cut by 4 bases, the J end by 1 base, with 13 bases between. Germline CDR1 LNHDA, CDR2 SQIVND (reference sequence). This CDR3 spans 15 amino acids. The CDR3 region is CASSSSPTVNYGYTF. CDR3 bases: TGTGCCAGTAGTAGCTCGCCGACAGTTAACTATGGCTACACCTTC.

This rearrangement joins TRBV30 to TRBJ2-1, with TRBD1 identical over 8 bases. V shed 5 bases and J 5 bases; nucleotides not matched to a gene: 8. In germline, CDR1 is GTSNPN, CDR2 SVGIG (reference sequence). CDR3 size: 14 residues. CDR3: CAWDRDRYDNEQFF. The CDR3 DNA reads as TGTGCCTGGGACCGGGACAGGTACGACAATGAGCAGTTCTTC.

The CDR3 region is CASSRTGELFF. Here the CDR3 DNA reads TGTGCCAGCAGCCGCACCGGGGAGCTGTTTTTT. This chain joins TRBV7-9 and TRBJ2-2, with D unresolved. The germline V gene has CDR1 SEHNR and CDR2 FQNEAQ (reference sequence). The CDR3 runs 11 residues. V was shortened by 5 bases and J by 4 bases, with 2 bases between the two germline ends. Drawing the rest from reference TRBV7-9 and TRBJ2-2, the complete variable domain is DTGVSQNPRHKITKRGQNVTFRCDPISEHNRLYWYRQTLGQGPEFLTYFQNEAQLEKSRLLSDRFSAERPKGSFSTLEIQRTEQGDSAMYLCASSRTGELFFGEGSRLTVL.

This clone was recorded once. The chain has TRBV9 and TRBJ2-3, with 13 positions matching TRBD2. Germline loops: CDR1 SGDLS, CDR2 YYNGEE. The CDR3 sequence is 17 residues long. Trimming took 2 bases from V and 2 from J; bases not matched to a gene: 5. CDR3 amino acids: CASSVRGLAGLTDTQYF. The CDR3 DNA reads as TGTGCCAGCAGCGTCAGGGGACTAGCGGGACTCACAGATACGCAGTATTTT. Drawing the rest from reference TRBV9 and TRBJ2-3, the complete variable domain is DSGVTQTPKHLITATGQRVTLRCSPRSGDLSVYWYQQSLDQGLQFLIQYYNGEERAKGNILERFSAQQFPDLHSELNLSSLELGDSALYFCASSVRGLAGLTDTQYFGPGTRLTVL.

The CDR3 nucleotides read TGCGCCAGCAGCAAAAAACTAGCGGGGGGCGGAGATACGCAGTATTTT. Translating gives CASSKKLAGGGDTQYF. This chain joins TRBV5-1 and TRBJ2-3, with 12 bases that match TRBD2. The CDR3 spans 16 residues. With V trimmed by 4 bases and J by 5 bases, 8 bases remained unmatched. Per germline, CDR1 SGHRS and CDR2 YFSETQ.

This rearrangement joins TRBV11-2 to TRBJ2-2; the D call may be TRBD1 or TRBD2 (5 bases each). The germline V gene encodes CDR1 SGHAT and CDR2 FQNNGV. Trimming took 5 bases from V and 0 from J, leaving 19 bases between them. The CDR3 runs to 18 residues. This CDR3 is CASSPRGTVASNTGELFF. The DNA for the CDR3 is TGTGCCAGCAGCCCCCGAGGGACCGTTGCCTCGAACACCGGGGAGCTGTTTTTT. The whole variable domain, filled in from reference TRBV11-2 and TRBJ2-2, reads EAGVAQSPRYKIIEKRQSVAFWCNPISGHATLYWYQQILGQGPKLLIQFQNNGVVDDSQLPKDRFSAERLKGVDSTLKIQPAKLEDSAVYLCASSPRGTVASNTGELFFGEGSRLTVL.

This clone was observed a single time. The chain recombines TRBV1 with TRBJ2-1; TRBD2, the table's D call, lacks a check against the DNA. TRBV1 is a listed pseudogene. There are 12 residues in the CDR3. CDR3 region: CTSSQPTNEQFF. Here the CDR3 DNA reads TGCACCAGCAGCCAACCTACGAATGAGCAGTTCTTC.